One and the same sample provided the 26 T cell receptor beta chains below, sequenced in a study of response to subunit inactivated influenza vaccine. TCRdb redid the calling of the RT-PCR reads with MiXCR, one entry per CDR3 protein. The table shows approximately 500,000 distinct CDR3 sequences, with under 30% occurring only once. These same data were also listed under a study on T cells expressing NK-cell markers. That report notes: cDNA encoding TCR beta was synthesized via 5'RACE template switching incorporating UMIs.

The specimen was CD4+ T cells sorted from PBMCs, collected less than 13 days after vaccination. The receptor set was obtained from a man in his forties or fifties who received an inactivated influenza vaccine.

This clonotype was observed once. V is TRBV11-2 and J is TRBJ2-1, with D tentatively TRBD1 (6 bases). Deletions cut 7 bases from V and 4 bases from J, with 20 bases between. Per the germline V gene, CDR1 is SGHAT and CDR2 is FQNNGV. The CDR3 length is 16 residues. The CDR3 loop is CASIPLQGPGYNEQFF. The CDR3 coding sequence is TGTGCCAGCATACCCCTCCAGGGGCCAGGGTACAATGAGCAGTTCTTC.

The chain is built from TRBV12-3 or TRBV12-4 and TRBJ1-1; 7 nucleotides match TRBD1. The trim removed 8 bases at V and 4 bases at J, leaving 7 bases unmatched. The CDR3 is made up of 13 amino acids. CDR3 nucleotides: TGTGCCAGCCCCGACAGGGTCAGCACTGAAGCTTTCTTT. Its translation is CASPDRVSTEAFF.

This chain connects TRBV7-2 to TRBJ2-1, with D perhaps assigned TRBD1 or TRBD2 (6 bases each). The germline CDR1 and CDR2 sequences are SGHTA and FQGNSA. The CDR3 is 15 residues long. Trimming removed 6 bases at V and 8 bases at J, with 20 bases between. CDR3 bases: TGTGCCAGCAGACCTTCGACAGGAGGGTTGGATGAGCAGTTCTTC. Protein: CASRPSTGGLDEQFF.

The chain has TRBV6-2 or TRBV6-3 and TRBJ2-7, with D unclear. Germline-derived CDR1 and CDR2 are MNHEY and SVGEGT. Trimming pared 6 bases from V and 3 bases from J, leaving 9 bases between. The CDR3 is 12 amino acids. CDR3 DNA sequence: TGTGCCAGCAGCGCCCGCTTCTACGAGCAGTACTTC. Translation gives CASSARFYEQYF.

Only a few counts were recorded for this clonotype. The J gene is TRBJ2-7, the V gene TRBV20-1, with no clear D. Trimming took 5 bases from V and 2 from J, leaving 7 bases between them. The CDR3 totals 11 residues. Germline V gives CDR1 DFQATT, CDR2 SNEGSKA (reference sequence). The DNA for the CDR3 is TGCAGTGCTCCGGACGCCTACGAGCAGTACTTC. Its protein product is CSAPDAYEQYF.

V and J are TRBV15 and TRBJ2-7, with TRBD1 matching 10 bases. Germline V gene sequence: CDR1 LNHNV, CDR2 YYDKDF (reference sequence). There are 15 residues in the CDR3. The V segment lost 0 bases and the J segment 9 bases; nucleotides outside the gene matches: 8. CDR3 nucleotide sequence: TGTGCCACCAGCAGAGATCCGGGACAGGGGCTTGCGCAGTACTTC. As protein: CATSRDPGQGLAQYF.

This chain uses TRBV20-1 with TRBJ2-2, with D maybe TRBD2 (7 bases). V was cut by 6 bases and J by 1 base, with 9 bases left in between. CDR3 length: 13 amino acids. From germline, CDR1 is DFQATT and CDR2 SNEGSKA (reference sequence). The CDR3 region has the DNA TGCAGTGCAGGGGGGGTGAACACCGGGGAGCTGTTTTTT. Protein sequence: CSAGGVNTGELFF.

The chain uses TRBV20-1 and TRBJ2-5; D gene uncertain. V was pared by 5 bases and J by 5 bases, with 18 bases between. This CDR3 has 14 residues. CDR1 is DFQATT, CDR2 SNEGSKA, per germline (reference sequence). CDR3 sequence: CSAYFWEPGETQYF. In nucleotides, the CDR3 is TGCAGTGCTTATTTCTGGGAACCAGGCGAGACCCAGTACTTC.

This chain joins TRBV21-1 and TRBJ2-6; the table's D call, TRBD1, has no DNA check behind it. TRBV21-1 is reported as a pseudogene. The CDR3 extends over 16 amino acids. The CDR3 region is CASSLQGNSGANVLTF. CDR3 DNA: TGTGCCAGCAGCCTACAGGGTAACTCTGGGGCCAACGTCCTGACTTTC.

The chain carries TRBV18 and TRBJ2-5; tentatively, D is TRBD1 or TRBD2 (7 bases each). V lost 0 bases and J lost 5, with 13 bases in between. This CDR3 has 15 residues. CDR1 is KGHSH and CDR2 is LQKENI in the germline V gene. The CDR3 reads CASSPPQGGQETQYF. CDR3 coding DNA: TGTGCCAGCTCACCACCCCAGGGGGGGCAGGAGACCCAGTACTTC. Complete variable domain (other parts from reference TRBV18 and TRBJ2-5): NAGVMQNPRHLVRRRGQEARLRCSPMKGHSHVYWYRQLPEEGLKFMVYLQKENIIDESGMPKERFSAEFPKEGPSILRIQQVVRGDSAAYFCASSPPQGGQETQYFGPGTRLLVL.

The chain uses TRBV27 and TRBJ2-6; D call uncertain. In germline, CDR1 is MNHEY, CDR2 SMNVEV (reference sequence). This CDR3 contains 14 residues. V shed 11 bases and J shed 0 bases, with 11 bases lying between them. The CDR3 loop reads CASCTNSGANVLTF. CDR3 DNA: TGTGCCTCCTGCACCAACTCTGGGGCCAACGTCCTGACTTTC.

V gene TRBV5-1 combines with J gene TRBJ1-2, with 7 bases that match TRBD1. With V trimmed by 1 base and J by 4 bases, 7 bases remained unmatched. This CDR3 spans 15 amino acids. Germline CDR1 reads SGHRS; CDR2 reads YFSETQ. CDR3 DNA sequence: TGCGCCAGCAGCTTGAGGGGGCGTAGGGGCTATGGCTACACCTTC. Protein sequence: CASSLRGRRGYGYTF. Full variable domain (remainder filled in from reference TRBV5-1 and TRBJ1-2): KAGVTQTPRYLIKTRGQQVTLSCSPISGHRSVSWYQQTPGQGLQFLFEYFSETQRNKGNFPGRFSGRQFSNSRSEMNVSTLELGDSALYLCASSLRGRRGYGYTFGSGTRLTVV.

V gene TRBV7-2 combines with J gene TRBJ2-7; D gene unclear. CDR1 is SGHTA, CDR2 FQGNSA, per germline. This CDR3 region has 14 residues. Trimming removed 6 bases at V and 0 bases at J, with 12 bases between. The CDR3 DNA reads TGTGCCAGCAGAAACCCGACCCGCTCCTACGAGCAGTACTTC. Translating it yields CASRNPTRSYEQYF.

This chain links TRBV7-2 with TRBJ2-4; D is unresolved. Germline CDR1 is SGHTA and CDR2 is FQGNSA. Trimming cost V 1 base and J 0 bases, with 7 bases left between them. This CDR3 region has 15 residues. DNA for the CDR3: TGTGCCAGCAGCTTAGTGTGGGGAGCCAAAAACATTCAGTACTTC. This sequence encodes CASSLVWGAKNIQYF.

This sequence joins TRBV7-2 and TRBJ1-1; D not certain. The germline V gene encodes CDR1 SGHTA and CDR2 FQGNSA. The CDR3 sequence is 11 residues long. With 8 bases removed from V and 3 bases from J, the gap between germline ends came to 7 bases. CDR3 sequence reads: CASGVYTEAFF. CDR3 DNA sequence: TGTGCCAGCGGGGTATACACTGAAGCTTTCTTT.

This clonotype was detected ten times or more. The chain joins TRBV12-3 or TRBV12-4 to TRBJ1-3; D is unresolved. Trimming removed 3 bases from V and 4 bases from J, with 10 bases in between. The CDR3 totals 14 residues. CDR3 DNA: TGTGCCAGCAGTTTCGGGCAGAGAGGAAACACCATATATTTT. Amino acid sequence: CASSFGQRGNTIYF.

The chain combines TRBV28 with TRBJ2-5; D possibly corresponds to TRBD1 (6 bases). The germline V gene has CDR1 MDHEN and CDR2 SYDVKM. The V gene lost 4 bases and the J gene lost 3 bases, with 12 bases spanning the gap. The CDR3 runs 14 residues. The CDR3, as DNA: TGTGCCAGCAGTTCAAGACAGGTTGAAGAGACCCAGTACTTC. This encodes CASSSRQVEETQYF.

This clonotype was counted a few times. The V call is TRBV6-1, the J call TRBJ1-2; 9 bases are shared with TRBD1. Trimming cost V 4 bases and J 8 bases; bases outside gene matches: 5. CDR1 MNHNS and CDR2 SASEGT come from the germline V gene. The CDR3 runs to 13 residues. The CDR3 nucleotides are TGTGCCAGCAGTGGGGACAGGGCTGGAGGCTACACCTTC. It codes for CASSGDRAGGYTF.

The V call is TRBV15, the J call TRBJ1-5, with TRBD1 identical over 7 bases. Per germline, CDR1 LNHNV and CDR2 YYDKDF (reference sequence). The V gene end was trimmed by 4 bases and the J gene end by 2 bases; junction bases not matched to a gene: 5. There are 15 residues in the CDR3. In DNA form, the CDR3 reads TGTGCCACCAGCAACGACAGGGTGGGCAATCAGCCCCAGCATTTT. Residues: CATSNDRVGNQPQHF.

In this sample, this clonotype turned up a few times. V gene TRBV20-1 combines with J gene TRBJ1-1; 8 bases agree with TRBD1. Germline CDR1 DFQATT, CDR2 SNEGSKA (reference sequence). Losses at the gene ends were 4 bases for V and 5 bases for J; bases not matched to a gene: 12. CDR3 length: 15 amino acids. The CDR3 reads CSAKPLDRARTEAFF. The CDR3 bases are TGCAGTGCTAAACCCTTGGACAGGGCGAGAACTGAAGCTTTCTTT.

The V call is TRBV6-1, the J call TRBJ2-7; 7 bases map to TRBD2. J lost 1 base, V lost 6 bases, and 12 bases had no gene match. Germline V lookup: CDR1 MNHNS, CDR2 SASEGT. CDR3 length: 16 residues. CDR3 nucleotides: TGTGCCAGCAGGACCGAACGGGGGGTGCCTTCCTACGAGCAGTACTTC. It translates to CASRTERGVPSYEQYF.

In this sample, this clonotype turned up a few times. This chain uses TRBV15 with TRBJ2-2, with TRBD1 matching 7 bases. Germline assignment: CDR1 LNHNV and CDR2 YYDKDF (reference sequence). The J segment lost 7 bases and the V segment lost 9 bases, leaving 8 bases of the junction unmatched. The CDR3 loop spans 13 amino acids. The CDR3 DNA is TGTGCCACAGAGAACAGGGGAAGCGGGGAGCTGTTTTTT. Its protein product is CATENRGSGELFF.

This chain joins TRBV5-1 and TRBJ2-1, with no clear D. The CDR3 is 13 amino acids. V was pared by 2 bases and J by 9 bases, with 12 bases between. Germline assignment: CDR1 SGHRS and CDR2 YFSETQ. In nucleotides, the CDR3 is TGCGCCAGCAGCTTCCTTGAATCTGGTGAGCAGTTCTTC. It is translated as CASSFLESGEQFF.

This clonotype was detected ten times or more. In DNA, the CDR3 is TGTGCCAGCAGCGTAGGTGTCCGAGTCCAAGAGACCCAGTACTTC. Translation gives CASSVGVRVQETQYF. The rearrangement links TRBV9 to TRBJ2-5; D call uncertain. Germline CDR1 reads SGDLS; CDR2 reads YYNGEE. V lost 0 bases and J 1 base, leaving 10 bases between the germline ends. The CDR3 sequence is 15 residues long.

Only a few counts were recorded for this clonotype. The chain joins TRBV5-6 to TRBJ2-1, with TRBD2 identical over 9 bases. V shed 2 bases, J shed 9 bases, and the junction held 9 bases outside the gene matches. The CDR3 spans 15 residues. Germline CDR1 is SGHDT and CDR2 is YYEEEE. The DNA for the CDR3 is TGTGCCAGCAGCTTACTCGCGGGGGGGCCGTCTGAGCAGTTCTTC. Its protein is CASSLLAGGPSEQFF.

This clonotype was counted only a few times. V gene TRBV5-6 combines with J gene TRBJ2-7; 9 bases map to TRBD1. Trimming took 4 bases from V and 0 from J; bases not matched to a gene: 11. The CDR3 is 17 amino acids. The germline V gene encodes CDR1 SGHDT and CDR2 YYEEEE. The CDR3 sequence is CASSLEHRGPLSYEQYF. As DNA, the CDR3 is TGTGCCAGCAGCCTCGAACACAGGGGGCCCCTCTCCTACGAGCAGTACTTC.